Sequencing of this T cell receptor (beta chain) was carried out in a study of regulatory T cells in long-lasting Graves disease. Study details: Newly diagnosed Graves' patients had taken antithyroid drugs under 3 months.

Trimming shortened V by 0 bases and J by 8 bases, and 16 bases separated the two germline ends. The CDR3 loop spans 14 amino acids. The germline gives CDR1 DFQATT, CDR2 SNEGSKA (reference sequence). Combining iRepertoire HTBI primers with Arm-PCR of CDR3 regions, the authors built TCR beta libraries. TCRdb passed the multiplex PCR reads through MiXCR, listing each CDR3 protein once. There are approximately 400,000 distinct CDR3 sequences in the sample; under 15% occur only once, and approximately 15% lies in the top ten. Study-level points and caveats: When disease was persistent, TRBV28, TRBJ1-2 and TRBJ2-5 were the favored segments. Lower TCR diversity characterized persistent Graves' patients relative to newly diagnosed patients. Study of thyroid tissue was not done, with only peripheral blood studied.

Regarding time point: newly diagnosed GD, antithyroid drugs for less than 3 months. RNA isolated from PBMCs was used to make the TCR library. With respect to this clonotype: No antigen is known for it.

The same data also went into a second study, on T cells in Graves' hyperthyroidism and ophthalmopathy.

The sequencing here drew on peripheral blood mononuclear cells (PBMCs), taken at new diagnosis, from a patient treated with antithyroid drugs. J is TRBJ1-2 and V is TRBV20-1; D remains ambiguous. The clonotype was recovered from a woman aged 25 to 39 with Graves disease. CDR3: CSARDLQPSKGYTF. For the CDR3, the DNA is TGCAGTGCTAGAGATCTGCAACCTAGCAAGGGCTACACCTTC.